This entry lists 17 T cell receptor beta chains sequenced from one sample in a study of siplizumab effects on memory and regulatory T cells (dated by TCRdb to the late 2010s). Receptor libraries were prepared by the immunoSEQ multiplex PCR assay. Entries here come from immuneACCESS through TCRdb and include only in-frame sequences with V and J called. Some clones fail to appear in such tables; in the studies checked, an unresolved V gene covers under half of the shortfall, and the cause of the remainder is unknown. This sample is represented by some 64,000 clones; around three quarters of them were singletons. The top ten constitute over 0.4% of the sample. The material sequenced was memory CD4+ T cells sorted from blood. Read against the paper, the sample's cell subset or site label means: unstimulated CD4+ memory T cells. The receptor source for this set is a human donor in good health.

The V and J genes are TRBV27 and TRBJ1-2; TRBD1 matches at 7 bases. CDR1 is MNHEY, CDR2 SMNVEV, per germline (reference sequence). This CDR3 is 14 amino acids long. Trimming removed 5 bases from V and 5 bases from J; junction bases left unmatched: 8. The CDR3 coding sequence is TGTGCCAGCAGTCCAGGACAGGCCGATTATGGCTACACCTTC. This translates into CASSPGQADYGYTF.

The chain joins TRBV11-2 to TRBJ2-7; 10 positions match TRBD2. CDR3 length: 16 residues. In germline, CDR1 is SGHAT, CDR2 FQNNGV. Trimming cost V 1 base and J 9 bases; bases outside gene matches: 12. CDR3 DNA sequence: TGTGCCAGCAGCTTAGCCTCTTTCAGCGGGGGGGCCCTGCAGTACTTC. Amino acids: CASSLASFSGGALQYF. Full variable domain (rest looked up from reference TRBV11-2 and TRBJ2-7): EAGVAQSPRYKIIEKRQSVAFWCNPISGHATLYWYQQILGQGPKLLIQFQNNGVVDDSQLPKDRFSAERLKGVDSTLKIQPAKLEDSAVYLCASSLASFSGGALQYFGPGTRLTVT.

The chain recombines TRBV11-3 with TRBJ1-1; weak D call: TRBD1 (5 bases). Germline CDR1 is SGHNT and CDR2 is YENEEA. CDR3 length: 13 residues. V was cut by 0 bases and J by 5 bases, with 7 bases left in between. The CDR3 nucleotides are TGTGCCAGCAGCTTAGAGGACACGACTGAAGCTTTCTTT. The encoded protein is CASSLEDTTEAFF.

This rearrangement joins TRBV12-5 to TRBJ2-2; 7 bases are shared with TRBD1. V dropped 0 bases and J dropped 0; count of bases not matched to a gene: 4. The CDR3 contains 17 residues. Germline CDR1 is LGHNT and CDR2 is FRNRAP. In nucleotides, the CDR3 is TGTGCTAGTGGTTTGGTCCATGGGACAGCGAACACCGGGGAGCTGTTTTTT. Translated, it gives CASGLVHGTANTGELFF.

The genes are TRBV5-6 and TRBJ2-2; 9 bases are shared with TRBD2. V was pared by 1 base and J by 6 bases, with 7 bases of the junction left unmatched. CDR3 length: 16 amino acids. Germline CDR1 and CDR2: SGHDT and YYEEEE. CDR3 coding DNA: TGTGCCAGCAGCTTGTTGGTAATAGCGGGGGCCGGGGAGCTGTTTTTT. Translation: CASSLLVIAGAGELFF. The full variable domain, completed using reference TRBV5-6 and TRBJ2-2, is DAGVTQSPTHLIKTRGQQVTLRCSPKSGHDTVSWYQQALGQGPQFIFQYYEEEERQRGNFPDRFSGHQFPNYSSELNVNALLLGDSALYLCASSLLVIAGAGELFFGEGSRLTVL.

The chain has TRBV5-1 and TRBJ2-7; tentatively, D is TRBD1 or TRBD2 (5 bases each). Per the germline V gene, CDR1 is SGHRS and CDR2 is YFSETQ. There are 14 residues in the CDR3. V was clipped by 2 bases and J by 3 bases, with 12 bases between them. This CDR3 reads CASSFTRGNYEQYF. In DNA, the CDR3 is TGCGCCAGCAGCTTTACGAGGGGCAACTACGAGCAGTACTTC.

The table lists this clone with a few counts. CDR3 loop: CASSWRGGEEDTQYF. The CDR3 DNA follows: TGCGCCAGCAGCTGGCGGGGGGGTGAGGAAGATACGCAGTATTTT. The chain uses TRBV5-1 and TRBJ2-3; TRBD2 aligns across 9 bases. Germline CDR1 SGHRS, CDR2 YFSETQ. Losses at the gene ends were 3 bases for V and 5 bases for J; bases not matched to a gene: 7. The CDR3 is made up of 15 amino acids.

The rearrangement uses TRBV21-1 and TRBJ2-3; TRBD1, as called in the table, went unchecked against the DNA. TRBV21-1 is a known pseudogene. The CDR3 extends over 17 amino acids. The CDR3 nucleotides are TGTGCCAGCAGCAAAGATGCGGCAGGGGAGACCACAGATACGCAGTATTTT. This gives the protein CASSKDAAGETTDTQYF.

This clone has only one observation. The chain has TRBV6-5 and TRBJ2-1; D remains ambiguous. The germline CDR1 and CDR2 sequences are MNHEY and SVGAGI. The V end was cut by 6 bases, the J end by 10 bases, with 10 bases between. CDR3 size: 11 residues. In nucleotides, the CDR3 is TGTGCCAGCAGAAAGAGTCAAGAGCAGTTCTTC. It yields the protein CASRKSQEQFF.

The chain has TRBV6-5 and TRBJ1-2; TRBD1 agrees at 7 bases. The junction had 8 bases not matched to a gene; V was cut back by 2 bases and J by 8 bases. Looked up from germline, CDR1 is MNHEY and CDR2 is SVGAGI. The CDR3 extends over 14 amino acids. Written as DNA, the CDR3 is TGTGCCAGCAGTTACGATTTACAGGGGACGGGCTACACCTTC. Translated, it gives CASSYDLQGTGYTF.

The V gene is TRBV19, the J gene TRBJ1-2; D call uncertain. The CDR3 runs to 15 residues. Per the germline V gene, CDR1 is LNHDA and CDR2 is SQIVND (reference sequence). V was clipped by 3 bases and J by 7 bases, with 18 bases between them. Here the CDR3 DNA reads TGTGCCAGTAGTATTTCCCAAGGGAAGAGTGTTGGCTACACCTTC. Its translation: CASSISQGKSVGYTF.

The chain combines TRBV27 with TRBJ1-2, with TRBD1 identical over 9 bases. Germline CDR1 MNHEY, CDR2 SMNVEV (reference sequence). V was pared by 4 bases and J by 14 bases, with 11 bases of the junction left unmatched. The CDR3 has 13 amino acids. The CDR3 reads CASSSDRGPLWTF. DNA for the CDR3: TGTGCCAGCAGTTCGGACAGGGGTCCCCTTTGGACCTTC.

The chain uses TRBV11-1 and TRBJ2-7; TRBD1 matches at 9 bases. The V segment lost 4 bases and the J segment 5 bases; nucleotides outside the gene matches: 3. The CDR3 runs 13 residues. The germline gives CDR1 SGHAT, CDR2 FQDESV (reference sequence). The CDR3 reads CASSSQGADEQYF. The CDR3 bases are TGTGCCAGCAGCTCACAGGGGGCTGACGAGCAGTACTTC.

The chain carries TRBV2 and TRBJ2-7, with TRBD2 matching over 9 bases. J lost 6 bases, V lost 3 bases, and 3 bases had no gene match. Looked up from germline, CDR1 is SNHLY and CDR2 is FYNNEI. This CDR3 is built from 13 residues. The CDR3 protein is CASSDLAGLEQYF. The CDR3 nucleotides read TGTGCCAGCAGTGATCTAGCGGGACTCGAGCAGTACTTC.

The genes are TRBV6-5 and TRBJ2-1, with no clear D. The CDR3 is 11 residues long. The V gene's germline CDR1 is MNHEY and CDR2 SVGAGI. V lost 8 bases to trimming and J lost 2 bases, with 4 bases between them. In nucleotides, the CDR3 is TGTGCCAGCGGAACCTACAATGAGCAGTTCTTC. It codes for CASGTYNEQFF.

The J gene is TRBJ1-2, the V gene TRBV6-6; no definite D call. V lost 6 bases and J 4 bases, leaving 9 bases between the germline ends. There are 12 residues in the CDR3. The germline CDR1 and CDR2 sequences are MNHNY and SVGAGI (reference sequence). The CDR3 here is CASSSQRYGYTF. The CDR3 region has the DNA TGTGCCAGCAGCTCCCAGCGCTATGGCTACACCTTC.

On this clone itself: Mismatch with germline at one junction end may stem from a read error. Written as DNA, the CDR3 is TGTGCCAGCACTTACGGGGGGTTTGGAAACACCATATATTTT. Amino acid sequence: CASTYGGFGNTIYF. The chain joins TRBV6-5 to TRBJ1-3; D is perhaps TRBD1 (5 bases). Germline V gene data show CDR1 as MNHEY and CDR2 as SVGAGI. This CDR3 has 14 amino acids.